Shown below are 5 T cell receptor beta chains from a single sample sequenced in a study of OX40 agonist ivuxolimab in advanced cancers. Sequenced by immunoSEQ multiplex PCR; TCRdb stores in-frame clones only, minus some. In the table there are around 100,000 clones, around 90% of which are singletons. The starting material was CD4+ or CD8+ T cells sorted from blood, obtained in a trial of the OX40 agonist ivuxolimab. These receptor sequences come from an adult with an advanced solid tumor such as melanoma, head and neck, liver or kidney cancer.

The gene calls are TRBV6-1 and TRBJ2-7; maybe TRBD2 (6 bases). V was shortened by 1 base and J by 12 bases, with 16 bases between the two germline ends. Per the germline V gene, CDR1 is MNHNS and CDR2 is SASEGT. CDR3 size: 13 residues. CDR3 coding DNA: TGTGCCAGCAGTGAAGTGAGAGGCGGGGACTTGTACTTC. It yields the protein CASSEVRGGDLYF.

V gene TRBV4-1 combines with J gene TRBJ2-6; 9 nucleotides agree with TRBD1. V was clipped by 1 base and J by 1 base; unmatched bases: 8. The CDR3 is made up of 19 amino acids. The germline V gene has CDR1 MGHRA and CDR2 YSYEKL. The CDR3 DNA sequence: TGCGCCAGCAGCCAAGGTCCGGGACAGGGTGTTTCTGGGGCCAACGTCCTGACTTTC. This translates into CASSQGPGQGVSGANVLTF.

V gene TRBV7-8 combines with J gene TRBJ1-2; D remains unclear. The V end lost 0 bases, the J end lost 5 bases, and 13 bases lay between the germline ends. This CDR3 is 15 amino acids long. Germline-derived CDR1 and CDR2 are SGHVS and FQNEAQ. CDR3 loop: CASSLAQERIYGYTF. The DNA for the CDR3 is TGTGCCAGCAGCTTAGCGCAAGAAAGGATTTATGGCTACACCTTC.

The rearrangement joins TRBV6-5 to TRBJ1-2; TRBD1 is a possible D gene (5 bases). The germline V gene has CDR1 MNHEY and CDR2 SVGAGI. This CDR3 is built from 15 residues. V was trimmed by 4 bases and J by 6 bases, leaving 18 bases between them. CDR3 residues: CASSSLGTLGNGYTF. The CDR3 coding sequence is TGTGCCAGCAGTTCCTTAGGGACTCTTGGTAATGGCTACACCTTC.

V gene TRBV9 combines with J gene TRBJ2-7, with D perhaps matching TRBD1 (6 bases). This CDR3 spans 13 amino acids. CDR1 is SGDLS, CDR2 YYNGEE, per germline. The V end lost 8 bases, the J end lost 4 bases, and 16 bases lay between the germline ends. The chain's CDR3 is CASGGGGWYEQYF. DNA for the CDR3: TGTGCCAGTGGGGGCGGTGGTTGGTACGAGCAGTACTTC.